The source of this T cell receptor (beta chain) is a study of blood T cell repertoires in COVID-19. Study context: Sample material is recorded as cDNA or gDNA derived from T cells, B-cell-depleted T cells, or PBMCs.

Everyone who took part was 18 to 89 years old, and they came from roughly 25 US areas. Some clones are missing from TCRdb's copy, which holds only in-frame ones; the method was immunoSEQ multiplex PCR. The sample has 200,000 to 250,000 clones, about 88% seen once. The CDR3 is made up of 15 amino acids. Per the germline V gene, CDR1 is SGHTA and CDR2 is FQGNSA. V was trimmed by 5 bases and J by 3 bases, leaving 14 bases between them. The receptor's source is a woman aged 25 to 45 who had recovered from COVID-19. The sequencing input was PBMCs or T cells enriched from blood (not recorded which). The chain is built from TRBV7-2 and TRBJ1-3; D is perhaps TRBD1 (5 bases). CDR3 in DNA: TGTGCCAGCAGCCCCGGGGGGGGAGGTGGAAACACCATATATTTT. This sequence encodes CASSPGGGGGNTIYF.